The rows below give T cell receptor beta chains drawn from one sample of a study of T cells in Graves' hyperthyroidism and ophthalmopathy. Each CDR3 protein is one row after TCRdb ran MiXCR on the multiplex PCR reads. The sample lists approximately 640,000 distinct CDR3 sequences; approximately 42% were seen once. Sample: peripheral blood or thyroid tissue (not recorded which). Every receptor here comes from an adult man with Graves' disease, either hyperthyroidism or ophthalmopathy (not recorded which). Each CDR3 is given with its conserved first and last residue. Each record gives: CDR3 protein, J gene, V gene.

CASSDPNRAENTEAFF	TRBJ1-1	TRBV9
CASSRGGSGNTIYF	TRBJ1-3	TRBV7-8
CASSGGQGNQPLHF	TRBJ1-6	TRBV10-3
CASSGRQSNTEAFF	TRBJ1-1	TRBV10-2
CATRSRDNYSGANVLTF	TRBJ2-6	TRBV24-1
CASAWGTGELFF	TRBJ2-2	TRBV4-1
CASSASPGLWEQYF	TRBJ2-7	TRBV7-2
CASTPGRGGYEQYF	TRBJ2-7	TRBV19
CASSDDLGTGYNSPLHF	TRBJ1-6	TRBV7-9
CASSPYPNANQPQHF	TRBJ1-5	TRBV9
CASSSPRRGGFLF	TRBJ2-7	TRBV7-2
CASSEGTGATQYF	TRBJ2-5	TRBV2
CASGAPTHTEAFF	TRBJ1-1	TRBV10-3
CATSEPGETQYF	TRBJ2-5	TRBV24-1
CAISHRTGETEAFF	TRBJ1-1	TRBV10-3
CASSELVKWGGYTF	TRBJ1-2	TRBV2
CASSYRDRINQPQHF	TRBJ1-5	TRBV2
CASSQAGTSGELFF	TRBJ2-2	TRBV7-3
CASSFFPGRDYGYTF	TRBJ1-2	TRBV24-1
CASTPRGRNYGYTF	TRBJ1-2	TRBV7-9
CSAIDRAHANTGELFF	TRBJ2-2	TRBV20-1
CASSETAGTGLEKLFF	TRBJ1-4	TRBV10-3
CATSDLAGRDTGELFF	TRBJ2-2	TRBV24-1
CSATFRGRDYGYTF	TRBJ1-2	TRBV20-1
CASRKNSLNTEAFF	TRBJ1-1	TRBV6-1
CSVEQGNYGYTF	TRBJ1-2	TRBV29-1
CAISADRGNTEAFF	TRBJ1-1	TRBV10-3
CASSLATAGERQPQHF	TRBJ1-5	TRBV7-9
CASSFGGTDYGYTF	TRBJ1-2	TRBV12-3/TRBV12-4
CATSDTTGELFF	TRBJ2-2	TRBV24-1
CASSWLPPGGQGDTEAFF	TRBJ1-1	TRBV7-2
CSARTPPSGTFF	TRBJ1-1	TRBV20-1
CASIRLGSYEQYF	TRBJ2-7	TRBV6-1
CASSRQGETQPQHF	TRBJ1-5	TRBV2
CASSMEVTGELFF	TRBJ2-2	TRBV19
CATSDPPGLAGGDADTQYF	TRBJ2-3	TRBV24-1
CSVEDGLGQETQYF	TRBJ2-5	TRBV29-1
CATSDGTVAGNQPQHF	TRBJ1-5	TRBV24-1
CASSIYSPDSLHYEQYF	TRBJ2-7	TRBV7-2
CASSFTWNTEAFF	TRBJ1-1	TRBV5-1
CASKYLDAYEQYF	TRBJ2-7	TRBV2
CASSLSLAGSEQYF	TRBJ2-7	TRBV12-3/TRBV12-4
CASSRTGGTGELFF	TRBJ2-2	TRBV7-9
CASRTRQGEKLFF	TRBJ1-4	TRBV12-3/TRBV12-4
CATSGAEAGQETQYF	TRBJ2-5	TRBV24-1
CASSVAENYEQYF	TRBJ2-7	TRBV10-2
CASSGTGTGNSPLHF	TRBJ1-6	TRBV9
CASSWAGGVNTEAFF	TRBJ1-1	TRBV5-1
CASSLGSPGANVLTF	TRBJ2-6	TRBV7-2
CAISEAAGLGTQYF	TRBJ2-5	TRBV10-3
CATSRGQEAFF	TRBJ1-1	TRBV24-1